These 4 T cell receptor beta chains were sequenced from one sample in a study of blood T cell repertoires in COVID-19. Method: immunoSEQ multiplex PCR; TCRdb's copy keeps in-frame clones and lacks some. The sample consists of over 80,000 clones, roughly 86% of them appearing once. Sequenced: peripheral blood. The receptor set was obtained from a man aged 50 to 59 with acute or convalescent COVID-19.

The gene calls are TRBV4-1 and TRBJ2-7; D is ambiguous. CDR1 is MGHRA, CDR2 YSYEKL, per germline. The CDR3 covers 16 residues. V gave up 0 bases and J gave up 0 bases, with 12 bases separating them. Here the CDR3 DNA reads TGCGCCAGCAGCCAAGAAGGCGGCATTAGCTCCTACGAGCAGTACTTC. Translation gives CASSQEGGISSYEQYF.

V usage is TRBV7-8 and J usage is TRBJ1-2; 7 nucleotides match TRBD1. In germline, CDR1 is SGHVS, CDR2 FQNEAQ. The V and J ends lost 1 base and 1 base, in that order; junction bases with no gene match: 3. CDR3 length: 15 amino acids. CDR3 amino acids: CASSLVPGGNYGYTF. The DNA of the CDR3 is TGTGCCAGCAGCTTAGTACCAGGGGGTAACTATGGCTACACCTTC.

The genes are TRBV19 and TRBJ1-2; the D is unclear. Looked up from germline, CDR1 is LNHDA and CDR2 is SQIVND (reference sequence). The germline V and J ends were trimmed by 5 bases and 2 bases, with 9 bases remaining between them. The CDR3 runs 13 residues. The DNA of the CDR3 is TGTGCCAGTAGTTTGAACGGGAACTATGGCTACACCTTC. Amino acid sequence: CASSLNGNYGYTF.

The chain recombines TRBV10-1 with TRBJ1-2; D uncertain. The germline gives CDR1 WNHNN, CDR2 SYGVQD (reference sequence). The CDR3 is 12 amino acids. V lost 5 bases and J lost 4, with 8 bases in between. CDR3 sequence: CASSSNSYGYTF. In DNA, the CDR3 is TGCGCCAGCAGTAGCAACAGCTATGGCTACACCTTC.